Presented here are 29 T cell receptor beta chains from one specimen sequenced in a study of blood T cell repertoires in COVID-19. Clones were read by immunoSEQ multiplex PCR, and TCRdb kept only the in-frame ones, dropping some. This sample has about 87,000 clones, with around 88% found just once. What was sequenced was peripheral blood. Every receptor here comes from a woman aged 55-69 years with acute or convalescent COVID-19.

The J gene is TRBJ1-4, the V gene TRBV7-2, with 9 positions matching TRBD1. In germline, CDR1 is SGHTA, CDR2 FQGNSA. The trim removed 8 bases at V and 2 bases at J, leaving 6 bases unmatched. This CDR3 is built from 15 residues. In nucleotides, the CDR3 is TGTGCCAGCCGCACAGGGGGCGCGACTAATGAAAAACTGTTTTTT. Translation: CASRTGGATNEKLFF.

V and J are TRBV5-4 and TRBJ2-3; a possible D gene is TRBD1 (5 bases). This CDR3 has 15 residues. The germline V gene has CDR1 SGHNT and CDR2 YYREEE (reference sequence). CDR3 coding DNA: TGTGCTCTGGCCCCAGGGCCCCCTAGCACAGATACGCAGTATTTT. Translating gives CALAPGPPSTDTQYF. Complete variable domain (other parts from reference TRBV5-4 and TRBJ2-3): ETGVTQSPTHLIKTRGQQVTLRCSSQSGHNTVSWYQQALGQGPQFIFQYYREEENGRGNFPPRFSGLQFPNYSSELNVNALELDDSALYLCALAPGPPSTDTQYFGPGTRLTVL.

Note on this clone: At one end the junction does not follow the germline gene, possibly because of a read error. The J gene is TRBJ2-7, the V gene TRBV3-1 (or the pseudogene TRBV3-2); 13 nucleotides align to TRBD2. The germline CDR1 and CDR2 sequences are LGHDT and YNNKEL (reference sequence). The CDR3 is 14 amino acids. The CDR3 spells CASSLIPLAGGTNF. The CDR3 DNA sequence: TGTGCCAGCAGCCTTATACCACTAGCGGGAGGGACCAACTTC.

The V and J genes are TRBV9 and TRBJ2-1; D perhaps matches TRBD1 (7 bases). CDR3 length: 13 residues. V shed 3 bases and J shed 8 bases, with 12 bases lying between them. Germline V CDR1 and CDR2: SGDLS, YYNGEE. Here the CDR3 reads CASSAGGLYEQFF. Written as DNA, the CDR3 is TGTGCCAGCAGCGCAGGGGGGCTATATGAGCAGTTCTTC.

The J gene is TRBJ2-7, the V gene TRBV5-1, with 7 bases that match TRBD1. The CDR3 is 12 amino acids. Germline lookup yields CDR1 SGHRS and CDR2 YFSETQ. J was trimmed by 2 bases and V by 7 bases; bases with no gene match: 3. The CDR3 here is CASGQDTYEQYF. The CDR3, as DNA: TGCGCCAGCGGACAGGACACCTACGAGCAGTACTTC.

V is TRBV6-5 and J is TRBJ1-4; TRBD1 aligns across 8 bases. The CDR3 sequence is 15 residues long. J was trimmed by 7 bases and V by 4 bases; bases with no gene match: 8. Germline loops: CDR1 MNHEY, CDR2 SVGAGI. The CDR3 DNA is TGTGCCAGCAGTTTTTGGGGAACAGGGGGTGAAAAACTGTTTTTT. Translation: CASSFWGTGGEKLFF.

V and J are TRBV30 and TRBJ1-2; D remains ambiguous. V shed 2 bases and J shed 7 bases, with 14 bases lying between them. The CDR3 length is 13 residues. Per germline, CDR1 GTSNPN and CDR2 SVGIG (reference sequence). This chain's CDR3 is CAWSQNGVAGYTF. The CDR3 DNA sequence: TGTGCCTGGAGTCAAAACGGGGTGGCTGGCTACACCTTC.

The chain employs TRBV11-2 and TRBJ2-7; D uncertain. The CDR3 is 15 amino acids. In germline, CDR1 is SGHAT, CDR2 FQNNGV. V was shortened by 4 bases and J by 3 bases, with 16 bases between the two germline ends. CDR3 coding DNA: TGTGCCAGCAGCTATACCACCAGTGCCGACTACGAGCAGTACTTC. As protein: CASSYTTSADYEQYF.

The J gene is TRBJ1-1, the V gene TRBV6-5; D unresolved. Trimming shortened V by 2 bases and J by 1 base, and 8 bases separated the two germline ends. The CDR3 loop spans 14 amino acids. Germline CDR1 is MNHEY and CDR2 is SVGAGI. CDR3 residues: CASSYTRGNTEAFF. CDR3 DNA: TGTGCCAGCAGTTACACGCGGGGGAACACTGAAGCTTTCTTT.

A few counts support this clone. CDR3 bases: TGTGCCAGCAGCTTCATGACTGTTTCTAACTATGGCTACACCTTC. Amino acids: CASSFMTVSNYGYTF. The V gene is TRBV7-8, the J gene TRBJ1-2; D is ambiguous. Per germline, CDR1 SGHVS and CDR2 FQNEAQ. V was cut by 3 bases and J by 0 bases, with 11 bases left in between. This CDR3 contains 15 residues.

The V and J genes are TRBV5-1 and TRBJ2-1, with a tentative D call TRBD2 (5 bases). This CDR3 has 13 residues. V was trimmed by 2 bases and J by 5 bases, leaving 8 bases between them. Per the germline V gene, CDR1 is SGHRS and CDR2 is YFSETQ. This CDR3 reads CASSLAVDNEQFF. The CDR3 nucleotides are TGCGCCAGCAGCTTAGCGGTTGACAATGAGCAGTTCTTC.

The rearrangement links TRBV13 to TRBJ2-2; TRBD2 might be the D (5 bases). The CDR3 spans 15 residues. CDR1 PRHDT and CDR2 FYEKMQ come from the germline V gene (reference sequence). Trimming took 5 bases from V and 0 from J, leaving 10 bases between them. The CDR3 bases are TGTGCCAGCAGCCCACTAGGCCCGAACACCGGGGAGCTGTTTTTT. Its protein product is CASSPLGPNTGELFF.

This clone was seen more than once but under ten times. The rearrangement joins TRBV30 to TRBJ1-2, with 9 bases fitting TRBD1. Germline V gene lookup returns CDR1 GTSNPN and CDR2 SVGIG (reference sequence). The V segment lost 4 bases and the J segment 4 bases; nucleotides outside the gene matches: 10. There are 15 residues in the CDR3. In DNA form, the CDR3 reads TGTGCCTGGACGACCGGGACAGGGTCCCTCTATGGCTACACCTTC. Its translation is CAWTTGTGSLYGYTF.

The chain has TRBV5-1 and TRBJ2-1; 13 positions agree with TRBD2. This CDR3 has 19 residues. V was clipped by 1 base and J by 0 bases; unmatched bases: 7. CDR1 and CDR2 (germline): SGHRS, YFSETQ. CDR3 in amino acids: CASSLIGTSGVGSYNEQFF. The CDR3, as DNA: TGCGCCAGCAGCTTGATTGGGACTAGCGGGGTTGGCTCCTACAATGAGCAGTTCTTC.

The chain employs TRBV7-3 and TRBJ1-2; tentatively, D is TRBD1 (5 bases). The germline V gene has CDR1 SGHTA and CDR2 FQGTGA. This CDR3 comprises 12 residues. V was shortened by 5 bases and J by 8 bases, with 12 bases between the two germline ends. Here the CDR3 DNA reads TGTGCCAGCAGCGCAGGGTATACAGGCTACACCTTC. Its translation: CASSAGYTGYTF.

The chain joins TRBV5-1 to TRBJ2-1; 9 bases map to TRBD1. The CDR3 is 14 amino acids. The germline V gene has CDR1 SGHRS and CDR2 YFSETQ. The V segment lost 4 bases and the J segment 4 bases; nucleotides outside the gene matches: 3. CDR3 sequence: CASSDDRGYNEQFF. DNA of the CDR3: TGCGCCAGCAGCGATGACAGGGGGTACAATGAGCAGTTCTTC.

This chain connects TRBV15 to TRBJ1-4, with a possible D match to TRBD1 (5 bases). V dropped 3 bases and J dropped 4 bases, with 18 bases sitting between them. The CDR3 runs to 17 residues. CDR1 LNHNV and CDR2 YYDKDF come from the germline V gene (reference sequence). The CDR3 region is CATSREIRGTLNEKLFF. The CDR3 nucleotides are TGTGCCACCAGCAGGGAGATCCGGGGGACTCTTAATGAAAAACTGTTTTTT.

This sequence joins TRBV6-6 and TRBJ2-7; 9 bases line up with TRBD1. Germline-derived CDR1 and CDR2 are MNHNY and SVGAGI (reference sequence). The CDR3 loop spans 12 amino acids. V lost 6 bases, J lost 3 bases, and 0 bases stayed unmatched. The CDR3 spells CASRDRGYEQYF. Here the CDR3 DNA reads TGTGCCAGCAGGGACAGGGGCTACGAGCAGTACTTC.

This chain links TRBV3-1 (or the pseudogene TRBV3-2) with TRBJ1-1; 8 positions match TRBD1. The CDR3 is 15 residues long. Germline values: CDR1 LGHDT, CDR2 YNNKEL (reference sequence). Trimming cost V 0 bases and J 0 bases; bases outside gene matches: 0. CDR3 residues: CASSQETGVNTEAFF. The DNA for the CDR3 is TGTGCCAGCAGCCAAGAGACAGGGGTGAACACTGAAGCTTTCTTT.

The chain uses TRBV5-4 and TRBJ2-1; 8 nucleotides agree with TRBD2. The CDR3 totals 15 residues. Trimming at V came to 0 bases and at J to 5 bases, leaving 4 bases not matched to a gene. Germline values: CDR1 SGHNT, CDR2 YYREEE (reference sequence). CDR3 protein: CASSLDPAGDNEQFF. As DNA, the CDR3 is TGTGCCAGCAGCTTGGACCCAGCGGGAGACAATGAGCAGTTCTTC.

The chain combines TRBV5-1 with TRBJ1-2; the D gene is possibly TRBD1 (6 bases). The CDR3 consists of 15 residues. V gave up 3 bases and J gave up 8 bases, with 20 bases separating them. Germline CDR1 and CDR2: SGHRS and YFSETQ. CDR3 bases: TGCGCCAGCAGCTACCCCGACCCGGGGGGCGGCGGCTACACCTTC. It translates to CASSYPDPGGGGYTF.

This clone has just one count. The CDR3, as DNA: TGTGCCACCAGTGGCATACAGGGGGGCTACAATGAGCAGTTCTTC. This sequence encodes CATSGIQGGYNEQFF. The chain carries TRBV24-1 and TRBJ2-1, with 8 bases that match TRBD1. CDR1 and CDR2 (germline): KGHDR, SFDVKD. The CDR3 is 15 residues long. The V and J ends lost 5 bases and 3 bases, in that order; junction bases with no gene match: 5.

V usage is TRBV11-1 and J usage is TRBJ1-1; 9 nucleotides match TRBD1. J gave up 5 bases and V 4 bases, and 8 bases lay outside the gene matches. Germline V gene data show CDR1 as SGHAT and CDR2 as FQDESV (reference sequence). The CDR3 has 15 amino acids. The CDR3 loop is CASSYQGQGRTEAFF. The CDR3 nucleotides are TGTGCCAGCAGCTACCAGGGACAGGGAAGAACTGAAGCTTTCTTT.

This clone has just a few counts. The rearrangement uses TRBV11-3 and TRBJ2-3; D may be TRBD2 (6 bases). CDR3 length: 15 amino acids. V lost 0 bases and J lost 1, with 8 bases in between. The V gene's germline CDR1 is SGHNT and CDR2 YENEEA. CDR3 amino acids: CASSLEGGGTDTQYF. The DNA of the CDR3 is TGTGCCAGCAGCTTAGAGGGGGGAGGCACAGATACGCAGTATTTT.

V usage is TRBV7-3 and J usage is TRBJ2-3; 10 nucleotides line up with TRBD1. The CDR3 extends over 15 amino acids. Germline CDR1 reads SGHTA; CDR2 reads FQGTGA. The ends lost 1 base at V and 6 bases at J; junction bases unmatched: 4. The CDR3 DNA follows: TGTGCCAGCAGCTTAATGGGGACAGGGGAGGATACGCAGTATTTT. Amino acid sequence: CASSLMGTGEDTQYF.

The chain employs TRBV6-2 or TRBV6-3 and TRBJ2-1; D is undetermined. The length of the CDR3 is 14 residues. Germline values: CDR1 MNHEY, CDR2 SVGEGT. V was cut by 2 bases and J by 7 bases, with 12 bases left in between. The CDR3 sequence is CASSYDGFRNEQFF. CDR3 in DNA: TGTGCCAGCAGTTACGATGGCTTCAGGAATGAGCAGTTCTTC.

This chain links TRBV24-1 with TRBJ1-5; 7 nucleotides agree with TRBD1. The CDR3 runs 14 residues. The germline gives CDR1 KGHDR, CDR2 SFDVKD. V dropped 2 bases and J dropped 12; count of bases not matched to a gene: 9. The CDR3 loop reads CATSDSQTGNFQHF. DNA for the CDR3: TGTGCCACCAGTGATTCCCAGACAGGGAACTTCCAGCATTTT.

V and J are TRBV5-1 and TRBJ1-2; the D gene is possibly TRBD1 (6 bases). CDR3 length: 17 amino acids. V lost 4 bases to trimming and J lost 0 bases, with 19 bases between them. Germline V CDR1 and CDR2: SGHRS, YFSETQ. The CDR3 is CASSPTTGYGPNYGYTF. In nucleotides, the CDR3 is TGCGCCAGCAGCCCGACGACAGGCTATGGGCCTAACTATGGCTACACCTTC.

The CDR3 DNA sequence: TGTGCCAGCAGCTTAAGGGTAGGTAGCGGGGGTATAGATGAGCAGTTCTTC. Protein sequence: CASSLRVGSGGIDEQFF. This chain links TRBV7-2 with TRBJ2-1, with TRBD2 matching over 9 bases. V trimming: 2 bases; J trimming: 8 bases; junction bases outside the gene matches: 13. CDR1 and CDR2 from the germline V gene are SGHTA and FQGNSA. The CDR3 runs 17 residues.